This T cell receptor beta chain was observed in a study of shared clonotypes between healthy human individuals. Study background: The plates for each donor numbered three CD4 naive, three CD4 memory, two CD8 naive and one CD8 memory.

A remark on this clone: Its cognate antigen is unknown.

In the authors' methods: Junction-only immunoSEQ data arrived without quality scores, meaning filtering differed. Data came from immunoSEQ multiplex PCR; TCRdb stores just in-frame clones and leaves some out. The DNA gave D and trimming, while V, J and clone size come from that table. In the table there are more than 2 million clones, around 93% of which are singletons. Trimming took 4 bases from V and 2 from J, leaving 9 bases between them. Germline lookup yields CDR1 MGHDK and CDR2 SYGVNS. CDR3 size: 14 residues. General observations from the study: Rarefaction gave evidence that sorted-subset sequencing remained incomplete despite large depth. Sharing across four donors was highest in naive CD4 (roughly 5%) and lowest in memory CD8 (about 0.4%).

Positively selected for CCR7, the CD45RO-negative cells used as naive CD8 cells excluded terminally differentiated effector memory CD45RA+ cells. V is TRBV25-1 and J is TRBJ1-3; no clear D gene. The source of this sequence is a man aged 18 to 29 in good health. Some clones in this sample may be carry-over from other donors' samples. The specimen sequenced was naive CD8+ T cells from PBMCs. The CDR3 loop is CASSVGVTGNTIYF. CDR3 nucleotides: TGTGCCAGCAGTGTTGGGGTCACTGGAAACACCATATATTTT. The variable domain in full, with the rest retrieved from reference TRBV25-1 and TRBJ1-3, is EADIYQTPRYLVIGTGKKITLECSQTMGHDKMYWYQQDPGMELHLIHYSYGVNSTEKGDLSSESTVSRIRTEHFPLTLESARPSHTSQYLCASSVGVTGNTIYFGEGSWLTVV.